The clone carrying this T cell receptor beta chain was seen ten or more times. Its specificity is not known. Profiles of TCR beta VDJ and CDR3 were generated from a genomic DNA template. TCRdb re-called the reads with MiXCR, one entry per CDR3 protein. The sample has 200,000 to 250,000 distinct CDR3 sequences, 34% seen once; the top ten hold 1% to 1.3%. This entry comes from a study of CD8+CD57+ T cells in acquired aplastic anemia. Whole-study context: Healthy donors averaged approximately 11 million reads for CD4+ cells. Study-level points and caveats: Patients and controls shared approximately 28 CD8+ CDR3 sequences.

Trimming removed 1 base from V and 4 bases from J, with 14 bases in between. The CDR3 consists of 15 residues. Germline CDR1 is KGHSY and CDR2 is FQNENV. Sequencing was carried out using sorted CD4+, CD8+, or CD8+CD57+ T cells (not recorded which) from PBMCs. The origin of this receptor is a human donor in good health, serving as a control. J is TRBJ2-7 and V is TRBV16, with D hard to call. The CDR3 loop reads CASSQLRELRYEQYF. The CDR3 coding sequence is TGTGCCAGCAGCCAATTACGTGAGTTAAGGTACGAGCAGTACTTC.